The 21 T cell receptor beta chains in this list originate from one sample, sequenced in a study of T cells expressing NK-cell markers. TCRdb re-called the 5' RACE reads; one entry per CDR3 protein, DNA not given. This listing includes some 300,000 distinct CDR3 sequences. Input material: blood T cells: a sorted CD56 or NKG2C T cell subset, CD4+ or CD8+ T cells, or bulk PBMC T cells (not recorded which). The receptors shown here come from a man younger than 35 in good health.

The chain couples TRBV30 to TRBJ1-1; TCRdb's D call of TRBD1 is untestable without DNA. The CDR3 runs to 13 residues. Germline CDR1 is GTSNPN and CDR2 is SVGIG (reference sequence). CDR3 sequence: CAFRTGWGTEAFF.

The V gene is TRBV7-8, the J gene TRBJ2-5; TCRdb lists TRBD1, though no DNA is available to test this call. Germline V gene lookup returns CDR1 SGHVS and CDR2 FQNEAQ. The CDR3 is 14 residues long. The CDR3 spells CASTPLGPQETQYF.

The rearrangement joins TRBV20-1 to TRBJ2-3; TCRdb's D call, TRBD1, is unchecked because there is no DNA. Germline-derived CDR1 and CDR2 are DFQATT and SNEGSKA (reference sequence). CDR3 length: 17 residues. The CDR3 here is CSARGFGTQQITDTQYF.

This sequence joins TRBV14 and TRBJ2-5. The CDR3 spans 11 residues. Germline CDR1 and CDR2: SGHDN and FVKESK. The CDR3 sequence: CASSQETLQYF.

This sequence joins TRBV29-1 and TRBJ2-6; no DNA is available, so the TRBD1 call from TCRdb remains unchecked. This CDR3 has 12 amino acids. Looked up from germline, CDR1 is SQVTM and CDR2 is ANQGSEA. This CDR3 is CSAPFGANVLTF.

The rearrangement uses TRBV20-1 and TRBJ2-3; TCRdb calls TRBD2, which cannot be checked without DNA. The length of the CDR3 is 14 residues. Germline-derived CDR1 and CDR2 are DFQATT and SNEGSKA (reference sequence). CDR3 sequence: CSAPPAGVTDTQYF.

This chain connects TRBV9 to TRBJ2-3; lacking DNA, the TRBD2 call made by TCRdb goes unchecked. Germline values: CDR1 SGDLS, CDR2 YYNGEE. This CDR3 is built from 16 residues. CDR3 sequence: CASSVTSGSLPDTQYF.

The chain uses TRBV12-3 or TRBV12-4 and TRBJ1-2. The CDR3 has 14 residues. Here the CDR3 reads CASSLVGPSYGYTF.

The rearrangement links TRBV5-1 to TRBJ2-2. The germline gives CDR1 SGHRS, CDR2 YFSETQ. This CDR3 has 11 residues. CDR3 amino acids: CASSSTRELFF.

J is TRBJ2-2 and V is TRBV3-1. CDR3 length: 13 residues. Germline lookup yields CDR1 LGHDT and CDR2 YNNKEL (reference sequence). The CDR3 spells CASSSSISGELFF.

The rearrangement uses TRBV28 and TRBJ2-3; TCRdb's D gene call, TRBD1, goes unchecked for lack of DNA. CDR3 length: 14 residues. Germline CDR1 is MDHEN and CDR2 is SYDVKM. The CDR3 here is CASRWARATDTQYF.

The chain combines TRBV20-1 with TRBJ2-3; TCRdb's assignment of TRBD2 cannot be checked, as there is no DNA. CDR1 and CDR2 (germline): DFQATT, SNEGSKA (reference sequence). There are 15 residues in the CDR3. The CDR3 sequence: CSASGLAGVADTQYF.

The V call is TRBV7-3, the J call TRBJ2-5; the D call from TCRdb, TRBD1, cannot be confirmed without DNA. This CDR3 spans 12 amino acids. Per the germline V gene, CDR1 is SGHTA and CDR2 is FQGTGA. CDR3 protein: CASSNRGKTQYF.

The chain has TRBV5-1 and TRBJ2-3; the TCRdb call, TRBD2, lacks DNA for checking. Per the germline V gene, CDR1 is SGHRS and CDR2 is YFSETQ. The CDR3 has 17 residues. CDR3: CASSPLTSGTITDTQYF.

This CDR3 is CASSLFKGEDQPQHF. V is TRBV12-3 or TRBV12-4 and J is TRBJ1-5. The CDR3 spans 15 residues.

The CDR3: CASSLGSLYEQYF. V usage is TRBV12-3 or TRBV12-4 and J usage is TRBJ2-7; checking the TCRdb D call of TRBD1 is not possible without DNA. The CDR3 is made up of 13 amino acids.

The rearrangement joins TRBV20-1 to TRBJ2-3; TCRdb designates TRBD2, a call that cannot be tested without DNA. Germline-derived CDR1 and CDR2 are DFQATT and SNEGSKA (reference sequence). The CDR3 contains 17 residues. CDR3 protein: CSAPPRGSGSSADTQYF.

The genes are TRBV12-3 or TRBV12-4 and TRBJ2-2. This CDR3 region has 13 residues. This chain's CDR3 is CASRLTTTGELFF.

V and J are TRBV11-3 and TRBJ2-1. The CDR3 totals 13 residues. Germline V gene data show CDR1 as SGHNT and CDR2 as YENEEA. The CDR3 loop reads CASSLALIQQQFF. The complete variable domain, with remaining parts taken from reference TRBV11-3 and TRBJ2-1, reads EAGVVQSPRYKIIEKKQPVAFWCNPISGHNTLYWYLQNLGQGPELLIRYENEEAVDDSQLPKDRFSAERLKGVDSTLKIQPAELGDSAVYLCASSLALIQQQFFGPGTRLTVL.

The chain uses TRBV15 and TRBJ2-5; with no DNA, the TCRdb D assignment of TRBD1 cannot be verified. Germline V gives CDR1 LNHNV, CDR2 YYDKDF (reference sequence). This CDR3 has 15 residues. CDR3 in amino acids: CATSSPRDRGETQYF.

The chain joins TRBV20-1 to TRBJ1-5; TCRdb gives TRBD1 as the D gene, but with no DNA this cannot be confirmed. The CDR3 has 15 residues. Looked up from germline, CDR1 is DFQATT and CDR2 is SNEGSKA (reference sequence). The CDR3 spells CSATRGDRRYQPQHF.